These 9 T cell receptor beta chains originate from one sample sequenced in a study of PD-L1 blockade in urothelial cancer. Assay used: immunoSEQ multiplex PCR; TCRdb lists only in-frame clones, some missing. This sample has around 30,000 clones, with approximately 81% found just once. Time point given: peripheral blood 6 weeks after treatment start. The sample in question was PBMCs, obtained around atezolizumab (anti-PD-L1) treatment. The receptors originated from an older man with urothelial cancer.

The rearrangement uses TRBV4-2 and TRBJ1-2; maybe TRBD1 (6 bases). Germline V lookup: CDR1 LGHNA, CDR2 YNFKEQ. With 4 bases removed from V and 7 bases from J, the gap between germline ends came to 10 bases. CDR3 size: 12 residues. CDR3 amino acids: CASSPPQGGYTF. The CDR3 coding sequence is TGTGCCAGCAGCCCCCCACAGGGTGGCTACACCTTC.

V gene TRBV27 combines with J gene TRBJ1-4, with a possible D match to TRBD1 (5 bases). The germline V and J ends were trimmed by 2 bases and 7 bases, with 14 bases remaining between them. This CDR3 spans 15 amino acids. CDR1 MNHEY and CDR2 SMNVEV come from the germline V gene (reference sequence). The CDR3 is CASSLTGGQGEKLFF. CDR3 DNA: TGTGCCAGCAGTTTAACGGGGGGTCAGGGTGAAAAACTGTTTTTT.

The chain uses TRBV5-1 and TRBJ1-2; D uncertain. Germline V gives CDR1 SGHRS, CDR2 YFSETQ. There are 13 residues in the CDR3. The V end was cut by 1 base, the J end by 8 bases, with 12 bases between. CDR3: CASSLLGDGGYTF. The CDR3 nucleotides read TGCGCCAGCAGCTTGCTGGGAGACGGGGGCTACACCTTC.

The chain has TRBV29-1 and TRBJ2-5, with D possibly matching TRBD2 (7 bases). The length of the CDR3 is 15 residues. V lost 3 bases and J lost 2, with 16 bases in between. The germline V gene has CDR1 SQVTM and CDR2 ANQGSEA. CDR3 bases: TGCAGCGTTGATGGGGGGAGGGGGACGCAAGAGACCCAGTACTTC. Protein sequence: CSVDGGRGTQETQYF.

This chain uses TRBV7-2 with TRBJ2-7, with 9 bases that match TRBD2. The junction had 10 bases not matched to a gene; V was cut back by 5 bases and J by 5 bases. Germline CDR1 SGHTA, CDR2 FQGNSA. There are 15 residues in the CDR3. The CDR3: CASSALAGPPHEQYF. The CDR3 DNA reads TGTGCCAGCAGCGCCCTAGCGGGGCCCCCCCACGAGCAGTACTTC.

The table lists this clone with a count of one. The J gene is TRBJ1-1, the V gene TRBV10-1; 7 bases map to TRBD1. V lost 6 bases, J lost 6 bases, and 10 bases stayed unmatched. CDR3 size: 14 residues. Germline V gives CDR1 WNHNN, CDR2 SYGVQD (reference sequence). The CDR3 bases are TGCGCCAGCAGCTTAACAGGGGAGGAAGCTGAAGCTTTCTTT. This translates into CASSLTGEEAEAFF.

The chain carries TRBV19 and TRBJ1-5; no clear D. Germline assignment: CDR1 LNHDA and CDR2 SQIVND (reference sequence). The CDR3 loop spans 14 amino acids. Trimming stripped 5 bases from V and 3 bases from J, with 11 bases between. The CDR3: CASSDQVVNQPQHF. CDR3 DNA: TGTGCCAGTAGTGACCAGGTAGTCAATCAGCCCCAGCATTTT.

The rearrangement links TRBV5-5 to TRBJ2-5, with 7 bases that match TRBD1. Germline lookup yields CDR1 SGHKS and CDR2 YYEKEE (reference sequence). The CDR3 contains 14 residues. The V and J ends lost 4 bases and 5 bases, in that order; junction bases with no gene match: 8. DNA of the CDR3: TGTGCCAGCAGCCCATTACAGGGGACGGAGACCCAGTACTTC. Its protein is CASSPLQGTETQYF.

This clone has just one count. The CDR3 protein is CASSYEAYNEQFF. In nucleotides, the CDR3 is TGTGCCAGCAGTTACGAGGCGTACAATGAGCAGTTCTTC. V gene TRBV6-5 combines with J gene TRBJ2-1, with no clear D. The V and J ends lost 2 bases and 4 bases respectively, with 6 bases between them. The CDR3 runs 13 residues. Germline V lookup: CDR1 MNHEY, CDR2 SVGAGI.